This TCR beta chain was documented in a study of blood T cell repertoires in COVID-19. Study at large: T cells, B-cell-depleted T cells, or PBMCs provided the cDNA or gDNA that served as material.

How the authors handled the data: Amplification from reference gene primers served as the basis for estimated nucleated cell counts. The repertoire was sequenced with immunoSEQ multiplex PCR; TCRdb's copy has only in-frame clones and lacks some. That table is the source of V, J and clone size, and D and trimming were worked out from the DNA. The sample lists 170,000 or so clones, roughly nine tenths seen once, with roughly 7.3% in the top ten. This CDR3 spans 17 amino acids. CDR1 LNHDA and CDR2 SQIVND come from the germline V gene (reference sequence). V was cut by 5 bases and J by 0 bases, with 18 bases left in between. Study members were between 18 and 89 years old and lived in 24 US regions. Assignments of participants to cohorts depended upon their own reported clinical history.

What was sequenced was PBMCs or T cells enriched from blood (not recorded which). The receptor's source is a woman aged 50 to 60 who had recovered from COVID-19. The V and J genes are TRBV19 and TRBJ2-3; D is perhaps TRBD2 (5 bases). The CDR3 DNA is TGTGCCAGTAGTCCCACTGAATGGTCGGGGAGCACAGATACGCAGTATTTT. Translation gives CASSPTEWSGSTDTQYF.